This T cell receptor (beta chain) was documented in a study of follicular helper T cells after annual influenza vaccination. The germline CDR1 and CDR2 sequences are SQVTM and ANQGSEA. The CDR3 is made up of 13 amino acids. Trimming stripped 7 bases from V and 2 bases from J, with 15 bases between. In this sample, this clone turned up once. Data came from immunoSEQ multiplex PCR; TCRdb stores just in-frame clones and leaves some out. The sample records nearly 11,000 clones, roughly 82% being singletons. The source of this sequence is an adult who received the influenza vaccine. The sample was CXCR5- memory CD4+ T cells sorted from blood, taken 6 weeks after influenza vaccination. This sequence joins TRBV29-1 and TRBJ2-7; tentatively, D is TRBD1 or TRBD2 (5 bases each). The CDR3 sequence is CSAQRDGTYEQYF. The CDR3 nucleotides read TGCAGCGCCCAGAGGGACGGAACCTACGAGCAGTACTTC.